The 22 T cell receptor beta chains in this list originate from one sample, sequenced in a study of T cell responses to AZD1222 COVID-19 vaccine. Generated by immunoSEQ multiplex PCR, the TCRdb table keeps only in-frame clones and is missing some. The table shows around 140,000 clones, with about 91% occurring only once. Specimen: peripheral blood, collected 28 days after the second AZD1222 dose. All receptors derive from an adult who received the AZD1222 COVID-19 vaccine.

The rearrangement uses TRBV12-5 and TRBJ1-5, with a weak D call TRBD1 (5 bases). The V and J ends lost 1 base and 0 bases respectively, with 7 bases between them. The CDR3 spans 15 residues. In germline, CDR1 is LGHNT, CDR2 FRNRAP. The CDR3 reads CASGLGTLSNQPQHF. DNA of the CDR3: TGTGCTAGTGGTTTGGGGACACTTAGCAATCAGCCCCAGCATTTT.

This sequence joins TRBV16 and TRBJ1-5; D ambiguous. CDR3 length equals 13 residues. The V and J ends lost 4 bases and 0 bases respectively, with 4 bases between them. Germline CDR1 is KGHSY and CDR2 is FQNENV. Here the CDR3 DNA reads TGTGCCAGCAGCCGTTATAGCAATCAGCCCCAGCATTTT. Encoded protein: CASSRYSNQPQHF.

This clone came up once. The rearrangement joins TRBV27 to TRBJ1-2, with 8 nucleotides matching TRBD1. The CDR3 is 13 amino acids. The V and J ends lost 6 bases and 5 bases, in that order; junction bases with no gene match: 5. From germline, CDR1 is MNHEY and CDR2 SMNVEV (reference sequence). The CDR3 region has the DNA TGTGCCAGCAGCCAGGACAGGGCGTATGGCTACACCTTC. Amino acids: CASSQDRAYGYTF.

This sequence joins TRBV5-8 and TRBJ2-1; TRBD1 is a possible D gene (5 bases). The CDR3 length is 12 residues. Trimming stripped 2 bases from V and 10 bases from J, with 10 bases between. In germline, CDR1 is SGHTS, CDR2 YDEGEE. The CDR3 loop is CASSLLQGEQFF. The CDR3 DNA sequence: TGTGCCAGCAGCTTACTTCAGGGAGAGCAGTTCTTC. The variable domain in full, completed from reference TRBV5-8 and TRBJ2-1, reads EAGVTQSPTHLIKTRGQQATLRCSPISGHTSVYWYQQALGLGLQFLLWYDEGEERNRGNFPPRFSGRQFPNYSSELNVNALELEDSALYLCASSLLQGEQFFGPGTRLTVL.

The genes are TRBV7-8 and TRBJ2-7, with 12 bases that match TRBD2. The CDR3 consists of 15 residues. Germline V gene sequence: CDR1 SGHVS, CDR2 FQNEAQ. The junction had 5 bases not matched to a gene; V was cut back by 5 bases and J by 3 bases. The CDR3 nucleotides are TGTGCCAGCAGCCAAGGACTAGCGGGAAGCTACGAGCAGTACTTC. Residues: CASSQGLAGSYEQYF.

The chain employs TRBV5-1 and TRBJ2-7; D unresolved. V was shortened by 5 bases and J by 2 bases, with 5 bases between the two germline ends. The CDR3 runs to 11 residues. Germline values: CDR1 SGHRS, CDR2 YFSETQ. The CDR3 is CASRSAYEQYF. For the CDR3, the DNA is TGCGCCAGCAGGTCAGCCTACGAGCAGTACTTC.

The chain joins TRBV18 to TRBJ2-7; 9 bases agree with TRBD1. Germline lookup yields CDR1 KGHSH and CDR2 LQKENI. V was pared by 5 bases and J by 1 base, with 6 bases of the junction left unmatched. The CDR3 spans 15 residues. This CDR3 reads CASSSGTGWSYEQYV. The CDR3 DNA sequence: TGTGCCAGCTCATCGGGGACAGGGTGGTCCTACGAGCAGTACGTC.

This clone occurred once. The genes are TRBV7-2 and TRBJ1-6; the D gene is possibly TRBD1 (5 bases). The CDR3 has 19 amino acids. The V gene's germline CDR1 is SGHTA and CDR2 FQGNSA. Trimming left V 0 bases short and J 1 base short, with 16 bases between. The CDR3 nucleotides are TGTGCCAGCAGCTTAGCTGGATCCGGGAGGGGATCCTATAATTCACCCCTCCACTTT. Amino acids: CASSLAGSGRGSYNSPLHF.

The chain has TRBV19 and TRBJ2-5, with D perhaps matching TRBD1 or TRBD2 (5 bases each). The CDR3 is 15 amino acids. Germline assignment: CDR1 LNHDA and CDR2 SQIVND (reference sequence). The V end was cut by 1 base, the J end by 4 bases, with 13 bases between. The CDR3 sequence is CASSIGLGAAETQYF. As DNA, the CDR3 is TGTGCCAGTAGTATAGGGCTCGGGGCGGCAGAGACCCAGTACTTC.

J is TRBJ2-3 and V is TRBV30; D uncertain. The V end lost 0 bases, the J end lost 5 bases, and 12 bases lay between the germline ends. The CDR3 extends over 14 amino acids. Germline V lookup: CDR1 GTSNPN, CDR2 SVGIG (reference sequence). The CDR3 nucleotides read TGTGCCTGGAGTGTAAACACGGGCGGAGATACGCAGTATTTT. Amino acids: CAWSVNTGGDTQYF.

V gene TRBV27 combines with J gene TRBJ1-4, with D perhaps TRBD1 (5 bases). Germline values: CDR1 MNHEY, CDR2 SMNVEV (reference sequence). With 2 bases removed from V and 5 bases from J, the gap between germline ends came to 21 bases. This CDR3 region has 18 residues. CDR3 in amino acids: CASSLQSGPPRSNEKLFF. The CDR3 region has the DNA TGTGCCAGCAGTTTACAATCAGGGCCCCCTCGAAGCAATGAAAAACTGTTTTTT.

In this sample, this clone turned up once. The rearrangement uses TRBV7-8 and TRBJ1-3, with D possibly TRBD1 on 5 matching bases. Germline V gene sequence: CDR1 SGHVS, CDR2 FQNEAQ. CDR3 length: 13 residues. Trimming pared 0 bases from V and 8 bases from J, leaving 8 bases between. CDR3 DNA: TGTGCCAGCAGCTTAGCGAGGGGAGACACCATATATTTT. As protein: CASSLARGDTIYF.

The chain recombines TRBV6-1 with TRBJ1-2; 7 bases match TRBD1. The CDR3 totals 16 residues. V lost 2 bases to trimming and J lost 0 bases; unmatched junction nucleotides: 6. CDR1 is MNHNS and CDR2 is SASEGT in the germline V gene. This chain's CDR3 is CASSEWTGIPNYGYTF. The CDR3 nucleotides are TGTGCCAGCAGTGAATGGACAGGTATCCCTAACTATGGCTACACCTTC.

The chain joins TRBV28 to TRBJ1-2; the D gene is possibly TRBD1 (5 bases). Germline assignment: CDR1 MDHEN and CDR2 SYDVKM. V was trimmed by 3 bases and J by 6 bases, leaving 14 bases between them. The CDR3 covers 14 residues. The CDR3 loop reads CASSLKSRAHGYTF. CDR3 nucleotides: TGTGCCAGCAGTTTGAAGTCCAGGGCCCATGGCTACACCTTC.

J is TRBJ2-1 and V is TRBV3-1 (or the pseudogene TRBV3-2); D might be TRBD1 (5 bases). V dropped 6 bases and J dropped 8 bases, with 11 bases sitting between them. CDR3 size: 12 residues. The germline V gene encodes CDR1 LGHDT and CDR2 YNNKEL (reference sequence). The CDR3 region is CASSVRVHEQFF. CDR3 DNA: TGTGCCAGCAGTGTCAGGGTACATGAGCAGTTCTTC.

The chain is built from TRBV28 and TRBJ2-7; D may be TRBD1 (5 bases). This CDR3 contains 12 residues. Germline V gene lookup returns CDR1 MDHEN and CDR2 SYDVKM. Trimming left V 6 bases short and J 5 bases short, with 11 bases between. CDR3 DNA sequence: TGTGCCAGCAGCGGTATAGGGGACGAGCAGTACGTC. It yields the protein CASSGIGDEQYV.

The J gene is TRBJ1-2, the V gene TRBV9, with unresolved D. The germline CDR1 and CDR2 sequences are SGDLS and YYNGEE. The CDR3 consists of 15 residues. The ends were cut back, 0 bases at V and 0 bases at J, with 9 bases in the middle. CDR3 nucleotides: TGTGCCAGCAGCGTAGATGCAGGCACTAACTATGGCTACACCTTC. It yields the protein CASSVDAGTNYGYTF.

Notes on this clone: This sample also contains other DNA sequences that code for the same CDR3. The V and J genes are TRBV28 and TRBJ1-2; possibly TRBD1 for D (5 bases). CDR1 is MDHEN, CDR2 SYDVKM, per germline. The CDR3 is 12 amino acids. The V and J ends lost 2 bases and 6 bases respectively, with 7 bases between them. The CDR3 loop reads CASSLRGNGYTF. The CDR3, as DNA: TGTGCCAGCAGTTTAAGGGGAAATGGCTACACCTTC.

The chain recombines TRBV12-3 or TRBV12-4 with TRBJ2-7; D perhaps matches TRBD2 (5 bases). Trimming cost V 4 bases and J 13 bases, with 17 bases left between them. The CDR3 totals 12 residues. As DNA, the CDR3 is TGTGCCAGCAGTTCTCACCCCGGGGTCCTCTACGTC. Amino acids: CASSSHPGVLYV.

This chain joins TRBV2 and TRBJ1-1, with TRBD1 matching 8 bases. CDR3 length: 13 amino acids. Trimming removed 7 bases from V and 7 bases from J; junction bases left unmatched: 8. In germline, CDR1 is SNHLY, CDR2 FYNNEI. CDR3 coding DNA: TGTGCCAGCAAGCCCACAGGGGGGGTTGAAGCTTTCTTT. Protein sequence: CASKPTGGVEAFF.

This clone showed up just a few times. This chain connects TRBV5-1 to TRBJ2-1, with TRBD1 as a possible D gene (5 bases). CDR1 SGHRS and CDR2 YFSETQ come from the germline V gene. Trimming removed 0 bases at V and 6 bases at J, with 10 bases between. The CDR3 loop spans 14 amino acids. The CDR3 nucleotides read TGCGCCAGCAGCTTGGCAGGCAGGGCCAATGAGCAGTTCTTC. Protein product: CASSLAGRANEQFF.

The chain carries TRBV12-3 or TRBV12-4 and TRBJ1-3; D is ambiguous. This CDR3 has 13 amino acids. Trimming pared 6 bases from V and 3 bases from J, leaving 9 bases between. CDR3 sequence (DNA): TGTGCCAGCAGGATTTTCAGTGGAAACACCATATATTTT. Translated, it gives CASRIFSGNTIYF.